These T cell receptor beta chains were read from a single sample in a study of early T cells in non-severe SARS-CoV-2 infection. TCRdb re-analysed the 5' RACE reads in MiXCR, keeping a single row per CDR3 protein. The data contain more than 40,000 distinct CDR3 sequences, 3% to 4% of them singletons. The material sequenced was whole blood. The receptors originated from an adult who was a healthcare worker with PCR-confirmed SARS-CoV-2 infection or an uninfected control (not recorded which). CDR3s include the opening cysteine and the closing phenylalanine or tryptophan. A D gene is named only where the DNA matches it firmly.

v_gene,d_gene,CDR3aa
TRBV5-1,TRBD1,CASSRQGATNEKLFF
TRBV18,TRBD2,CASSRGTRSNEQFF
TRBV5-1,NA,CASSWGHKEETQYF
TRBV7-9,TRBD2,CASSPGTSGWNEQFF
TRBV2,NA,CASSESFTLEAFF
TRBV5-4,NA,CASSFRRTSTDTQYF
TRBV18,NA,CASSPPSSGDTQYF
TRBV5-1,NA,CASSPTQGGTEAFF
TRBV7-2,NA,CASSPPRGSNEQFF
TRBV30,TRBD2,CAWTRAGVLDTQYF
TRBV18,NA,CASSPAQVNYGYTF
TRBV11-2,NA,CASSLVGHEQYF
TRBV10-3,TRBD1,CAISEQGANYGYSF
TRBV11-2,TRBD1,CASSQTGAAGANVLTF
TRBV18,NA,CASSPSREDPSYEQYF
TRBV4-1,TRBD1,CASSQYQTGGYTEAFF
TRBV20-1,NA,CSAPRQLLNEKLFF
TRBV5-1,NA,CASSRQPAQTQETQYF
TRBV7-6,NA,CASREQSGELFF
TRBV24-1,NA,CATKGRRTDTQYF
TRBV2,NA,CASSEGVWFNEQFF
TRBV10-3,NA,CAISELQGGTDTQYF
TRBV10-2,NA,CASSELVGATDTQYF
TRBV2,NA,CASRARGNTIYF
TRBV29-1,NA,CSVQGEITQYF
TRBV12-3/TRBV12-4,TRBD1,CASSFKGGGYEQYF
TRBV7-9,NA,CASSLASGGRAF
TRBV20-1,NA,CSARDQGTGKFPTNEKLFF
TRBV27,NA,CASSLSSGGRPHGYTF
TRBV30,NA,CASDRRRDEQYF
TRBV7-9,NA,CASSYRTDTQYF
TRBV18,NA,CASSQGQETQYF
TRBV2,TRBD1,CASSEGTGISYEQYF
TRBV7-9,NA,CASSLGRGDGYTF
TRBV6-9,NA,CASRPLEGERGEKLFF
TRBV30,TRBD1,CAWSAQGGLAEAFF
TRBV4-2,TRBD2,CASSQEPSGAYNEQFF
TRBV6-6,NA,CASTPLGRGTGEQYF
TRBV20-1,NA,CSAPPSGPLNTEAFF
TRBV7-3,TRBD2,CASSRGLAGDEQFF
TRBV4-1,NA,CASSETGNAGTEAFF
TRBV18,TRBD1,CASSPLPTGADTEAFF
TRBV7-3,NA,CASSFSIAADTQYF
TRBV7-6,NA,CASSLAPSPSGANVLTF
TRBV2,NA,CASRGPDRSWRDTDTQYF
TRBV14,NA,CASSRNRATNEKLFF